The rows below give T cell receptor beta chains drawn from one sample of a study of T cells in Graves' hyperthyroidism and ophthalmopathy. One entry per CDR3 protein results from TCRdb running MiXCR on the multiplex PCR reads. The table includes 330,000 or so distinct CDR3 sequences, around 18% detected once. The source material was blood. These receptor sequences come from a woman aged 40 to 55 with Graves' ophthalmopathy. Both conserved end residues are part of each CDR3. Fields, in order: clone size, J gene, V gene, D gene, CDR3 DNA, CDR3 protein. D genes are given only for firm matches. Clone sizes are given selectively: once, few, many, or a class where the clone is expanded.

many	TRBJ2-7	TRBV20-1	TRBD1	TGCAGTGCTTTTCTAGGACAGGGCCGTCTCTCCTACGAGCAGTACTTC	CSAFLGQGRLSYEQYF
many	TRBJ2-7	TRBV29-1	.	TGCAGCGTTGTGGAGGTCTCCTACGAGCAGTACTTC	CSVVEVSYEQYF
.	TRBJ1-2	TRBV27	TRBD1	TGTGCCAGCAGTCCCCTGGGGACAGGGGAGGGCTACATCTTC	CASSPLGTGEGYIF
many	TRBJ2-5	TRBV12-5	.	TGTGCTAGTGGTTTTGGTTCTGAGACCCAGTACTTC	CASGFGSETQYF
many	TRBJ2-4	TRBV25-1	TRBD2	TGTGCCAGCAGTGACTCCCCGAGGGCGGGAGTGGGACTAGCCAAAAACATTCAGTACTTC	CASSDSPRAGVGLAKNIQYF
many	TRBJ2-2	TRBV19	.	TGTGCCAGTAGTATAGAAGCGCCCACCGGGGAGCTGTTTTTT	CASSIEAPTGELFF
many	TRBJ2-5	TRBV7-6	.	TGTGCCAGCAGCCAAGGGTGGGGTGTAGAGACCCAGTACTTC	CASSQGWGVETQYF
many	TRBJ2-5	TRBV9	.	TGTGCCAGCAGCGTAGGTGGAACGGGGACCCAGTACTTC	CASSVGGTGTQYF
.	TRBJ1-5	TRBV6-1	.	TGTGCCAGCAGTGAAGCCGGGGCGAATCAGCCCCAGCATTTT	CASSEAGANQPQHF
many	TRBJ2-7	TRBV27	TRBD2	TGTGCCAGCAGTATGGGACTAGCGAGTTACGAGCAGTACTTC	CASSMGLASYEQYF
many	TRBJ2-7	TRBV28	.	TGTGCCACAGGGGCACCTTACGAGCAGTACTTC	CATGAPYEQYF
many	TRBJ2-5	TRBV29-1	.	TGCAGCGTTGAAGGGAACCAAGAGACCCAGTACTTC	CSVEGNQETQYF
many	TRBJ2-7	TRBV11-3	TRBD2	TGTGCCAGCAGCGCACCCGGGACTAGCGGAACCTACGAGCAGTACTTC	CASSAPGTSGTYEQYF
.	TRBJ1-1	TRBV15	.	TGTGCCACCAGCAGGCGGGATACTGAAGCTTTCTTT	CATSRRDTEAFF
many	TRBJ1-2	TRBV15	TRBD1	TGTGCCACCAGCTCGGGAACCCCGGGCAGGGGGGGTGGCTACACCTTC	CATSSGTPGRGGGYTF
few	TRBJ2-2	TRBV9	.	TGTGCCAGCAGCGTTGGGTTTTTGGCGAACACCGGGGAGCTGTTTTTT	CASSVGFLANTGELFF
many	TRBJ1-2	TRBV9	TRBD1	TGTGCCAGCAGCGCCGGACAGGGGGCAGATGGCTACACCTTC	CASSAGQGADGYTF
many	TRBJ2-7	TRBV6-5	TRBD1	TGTGCCAGCAGTTACTCGACGGGACAGTCCTACGAGCAGTACTTC	CASSYSTGQSYEQYF
few	TRBJ2-5	TRBV4-3	.	TGCGCCAGCAGCCCAGAACCCAGGGGTGGAGAGACCCAGTACTTC	CASSPEPRGGETQYF
.	TRBJ2-7	TRBV19	TRBD1	TGTGCCAGTAGCCCCTACGCCGGACAGGGGACCTACGAGCAGTACTTC	CASSPYAGQGTYEQYF
many	TRBJ1-5	TRBV6-6	.	TGTGCCAGCACTCAAAGGGCAGGAAGCAATCAGCCCCAGCATTTT	CASTQRAGSNQPQHF
few	TRBJ2-1	TRBV11-2	TRBD1	TGTGCCAGCAGCTTAGGCAGAGGGGGCGCCTCCTACAATGAGCAGTTCTTC	CASSLGRGGASYNEQFF
many	TRBJ2-2	TRBV15	TRBD2	TGTGCCACCAGCTTATTAGCGGGAGGGCCGGGATCCGGGGAGCTGTTTTTT	CATSLLAGGPGSGELFF
.	TRBJ2-2	TRBV28	.	TGTGCCAGCAGTTCCTCAGTAGGGGCCTCGCTACACTCCGGGGAGCTGTTTTTT	CASSSSVGASLHSGELFF
.	TRBJ2-5	TRBV12-5	TRBD1	TGTGCTAGTGGTTTAGCATTCGGTTCCAGGGGGCTGGGAGAGACCCAGTACTTC	CASGLAFGSRGLGETQYF
many	TRBJ2-7	TRBV29-1	.	TGCAGCACCAGAGCCAATATTTGGGGCGAGCAGTACTTC	CSTRANIWGEQYF
many	TRBJ2-7	TRBV4-3	.	TGCGCCAGCAGCCAGGGGATAATCTACGAGCAGTACTTC	CASSQGIIYEQYF
many	TRBJ1-2	TRBV6-5	.	TGTGCCAGCAGTTACTCAAAGGACAGCTATGGCTACACCTTC	CASSYSKDSYGYTF
.	TRBJ2-2	TRBV6-5	.	TGTGCCAGCAGTTCGGATCATACCGGGGAGCTGTTTTTT	CASSSDHTGELFF
many	TRBJ1-1	TRBV30	.	TGTGCCTGGAGTCCCGGGGGCGGTGAAGCTTTCTTT	CAWSPGGGEAFF
many	TRBJ1-2	TRBV6-2/TRBV6-3	TRBD1	TGTGCCAGCAGTTACCCGGACAGGGGGCGAGGCTACACCTTC	CASSYPDRGRGYTF
many	TRBJ2-7	TRBV6-1	.	TGTGCCAGCAGTGACTTAACCTACGAGCAGTACTTC	CASSDLTYEQYF
many	TRBJ1-3	TRBV10-3	.	TGTGTCTCCTGGGCAGGCGCTGGAAACACCATATATTTT	CVSWAGAGNTIYF
many	TRBJ2-2	TRBV28	TRBD1	TGTGCCAGCAGTTATGGGGGCAGGGGGCCCACCGGGGAGCTGTTTTTT	CASSYGGRGPTGELFF
many	TRBJ1-1	TRBV28	TRBD1	TGTGCCAGCAAGGGACAGCTGAACACTGAAGCTTTCTTT	CASKGQLNTEAFF
many	TRBJ2-7	TRBV5-1	.	TGCGCCAGCAGCTTGGAGAGGGTGCAGTACTTC	CASSLERVQYF
many	TRBJ1-1	TRBV27	.	TGTGCCAGCAGTAGCCCGAGGGGTGGCGTGAACACTGAAGCTTTCTTT	CASSSPRGGVNTEAFF
.	TRBJ2-5	TRBV5-1	.	TGCGCCAGCAGCTTGGATCCCCCCACGGAGACCCAGTACTTC	CASSLDPPTETQYF
many	TRBJ2-5	TRBV30	.	TGTGCCTGGAGTGTAAATCGGTGGCTAGCAGAGAGAGAGACCCAGTACTTC	CAWSVNRWLAERETQYF
many	TRBJ2-7	TRBV27	.	TGTGCCAGCAGTTTTGTGACGGGCGAGCAGTACTTC	CASSFVTGEQYF
.	TRBJ2-7	TRBV28	TRBD2	TGTGCCAGCGAATTGGCGGGAGGGCCCTACGAGCAGTACTTC	CASELAGGPYEQYF
few	TRBJ1-5	TRBV3-1	.	TGTGCCAGCAGCCACAACCTTTACCATCAGCCCCAGCATTTT	CASSHNLYHQPQHF
many	TRBJ2-5	TRBV5-1	.	TGCGCCAGCAGCTTAGCAGGTTACCGCGCAGAGACCCAGTACTTC	CASSLAGYRAETQYF
many	TRBJ1-1	TRBV12-3/TRBV12-4	.	TGTGCCAGCAGTTTGAACGGGTACACTGAAGCTTTCTTT	CASSLNGYTEAFF
.	TRBJ2-5	TRBV19	TRBD1	TGTGCCAGTGGACAGGGATATCAAGAGACCCAGTACTTC	CASGQGYQETQYF
many	TRBJ2-2	TRBV20-1	.	TGCAGTGCGAGGGGCCGGTTGGCGGAAACCGGGGAGCTGTTTTTT	CSARGRLAETGELFF
many	TRBJ2-7	TRBV12-3/TRBV12-4	.	TGTGCCAGCAGTTTAAGGGTGGGGGGTCGGAGCTCCTACGAGCAGTACTTC	CASSLRVGGRSSYEQYF
few	TRBJ2-2	TRBV7-3	.	TGTGCCAGCACGGGGGCCACCGGGGAGCTGTTTTTT	CASTGATGELFF
few	TRBJ1-1	TRBV28	.	TGTGCCAGCAGTTCCATGGCTTATGAAGCTTTCTTT	CASSSMAYEAFF
many	TRBJ2-2	TRBV7-9	.	TGTGCCAGCAGCCGACCGGCAGGAAGCACCGGGGAGCTGTTTTTT	CASSRPAGSTGELFF
many	TRBJ2-6	TRBV12-3/TRBV12-4	TRBD2	TGTGCCAGCAACCTATATGGGGCGGGGGCTGGGGCCAACGTCCTGACTTTC	CASNLYGAGAGANVLTF
few	TRBJ1-5	TRBV6-5	.	TGTGCCAGCAGTTACTCGTTAAATCGAAATCAGCCCCAGCATTTT	CASSYSLNRNQPQHF
.	TRBJ2-5	TRBV12-5	TRBD2	TGTGCTAGTGGTTTGGTAGGGACTAGCGGGAGCGGGGAGACCCAGTACTTC	CASGLVGTSGSGETQYF
many	TRBJ1-1	TRBV7-2	TRBD1	TGTGCCAGCAGCATCAAGGCAGGGGGCTTAGGCACTGAAGCTTTCTTT	CASSIKAGGLGTEAFF
many	TRBJ2-2	TRBV6-1	.	TGTGCCAGCAGTAGGACAGCCATCCAGAACACCGGGGAGCTGTTTTTT	CASSRTAIQNTGELFF
.	TRBJ1-2	TRBV27	.	TGTGCCAGCATGCAGGGGTTGAGCTACACCTTC	CASMQGLSYTF
.	TRBJ2-5	TRBV29-1	.	TGCAGCGTTGAAGATCGTCGGGGGCCTGAGACCCAGTACTTC	CSVEDRRGPETQYF
many	TRBJ2-1	TRBV6-2/TRBV6-3	.	TGTGCCAGCAGCTGGGGACTGGAAGGCAATGAGCAGTTCTTC	CASSWGLEGNEQFF
many	TRBJ1-5	TRBV2	.	TGTGCCAGCAGTAAATCGGGAGTTCAAAATCAGCCCCAGCATTTT	CASSKSGVQNQPQHF